These 28 T cell receptor beta chains came from one sample sequenced in a study of Graves' ophthalmopathy and Graves' hyperthyroidism (dated by TCRdb to the late 2010s). TCRdb records Illumina HiSeq 2000 as the sequencer. For repertoire sequencing, TCR beta CDR3 regions were amplified from RNA transcripts. The first round was an RT-PCR using HTBI primers with the Qiagen OneStep RT-PCR kit, and this first round was followed by a second-round multiplex PCR, then size selection and purification. TCRdb's own reprocessing of the public reads used fastp at Q25 and MiXCR and kept productive beta chains. Rows matching on CDR3 protein sequence are summarized as one entry with the most common DNA and genes. Here the sample has about 740,000 distinct CDR3 sequences; roughly 40% occur a single time. Of the sample, approximately 43% falls within the top ten clones. The sample consisted of peripheral blood. The receptors were gathered from an adult man with Graves' ophthalmopathy.

This clonotype showed up many times. The rearrangement uses TRBV5-1 and TRBJ2-7; D tentatively fits TRBD1 or TRBD2 (6 bases each). Germline CDR1 and CDR2: SGHRS and YFSETQ. There are 14 residues in the CDR3. The V and J ends lost 0 bases and 5 bases respectively, with 12 bases between them. CDR3 loop: CASSLGGALDEQYF. The CDR3 bases are TGCGCCAGCAGCTTGGGGGGGGCTCTGGACGAGCAGTACTTC.

This clonotype showed up just a few times. This chain joins TRBV20-1 and TRBJ1-4; TRBD1 aligns across 7 bases. The germline gives CDR1 DFQATT, CDR2 SNEGSKA (reference sequence). CDR3 length: 13 amino acids. Trimming took 6 bases from V and 10 from J; bases not matched to a gene: 11. CDR3 in DNA: TGCAGTGCCCAACAGGGGAAATCGGGAAAACTGTTTTTT. Translation gives CSAQQGKSGKLFF.

Ten or more counts support this clonotype. This rearrangement joins TRBV25-1 to TRBJ1-1; TRBD1 might be the D (6 bases). Germline values: CDR1 MGHDK, CDR2 SYGVNS. The CDR3 loop spans 13 amino acids. The V end was cut by 3 bases, the J end by 6 bases, with 11 bases between. Here the CDR3 reads CASSEVEGAEAFF. The CDR3 bases are TGTGCCAGCAGTGAGGTTGAGGGGGCTGAAGCTTTCTTT.

The V gene is TRBV10-3, the J gene TRBJ2-5; 7 bases line up with TRBD1. Germline V lookup: CDR1 ENHRY, CDR2 SYGVKD. The CDR3 runs to 13 residues. The J segment lost 3 bases and the V segment lost 6 bases, leaving 4 bases of the junction unmatched. CDR3 DNA: TGTGCCATCAGCGAGGGGACAGAAGAGACCCAGTACTTC. Protein sequence: CAISEGTEETQYF.

This clonotype has a count of ten or more. This chain connects TRBV19 to TRBJ1-5; D not certain. Germline CDR1 reads LNHDA; CDR2 reads SQIVND (reference sequence). This CDR3 region has 14 residues. The ends were cut back, 7 bases at V and 3 bases at J, with 13 bases in the middle. Written as DNA, the CDR3 is TGTGCCAGTACCCTGGGCAGGTTCAATCAGCCCCAGCATTTT. Amino acids: CASTLGRFNQPQHF.

J is TRBJ2-7 and V is TRBV5-5; D ambiguous. The germline V gene encodes CDR1 SGHKS and CDR2 YYEKEE (reference sequence). V was pared by 4 bases and J by 2 bases, with 13 bases between. This CDR3 is 14 amino acids long. The CDR3 nucleotides read TGTGCCAGCAGCCGGACGGCGAGCCCCTACGAGCAGTACTTC. It encodes CASSRTASPYEQYF.

The rearrangement links TRBV7-8 to TRBJ2-7; D ambiguous. Germline V lookup: CDR1 SGHVS, CDR2 FQNEAQ. Trimming cost V 6 bases and J 1 base, with 10 bases left between them. This CDR3 is built from 13 residues. CDR3 in amino acids: CASRPRWSYEQYF. The CDR3 DNA reads TGTGCCAGCAGGCCACGTTGGTCCTACGAGCAGTACTTC.

The chain joins TRBV29-1 to TRBJ1-1; D is perhaps TRBD1 (6 bases). CDR3 size: 14 residues. Per the germline V gene, CDR1 is SQVTM and CDR2 is ANQGSEA. The germline V and J ends were trimmed by 8 bases and 2 bases, with 18 bases remaining between them. The CDR3 is CSSYSGTRNTEAFF. CDR3 coding DNA: TGCAGCAGTTACTCCGGGACACGAAACACTGAAGCTTTCTTT.

This sequence joins TRBV5-6 and TRBJ2-2; D not resolved. The V end lost 4 bases, the J end lost 4 bases, and 11 bases lay between the germline ends. Germline loops: CDR1 SGHDT, CDR2 YYEEEE. The CDR3 spans 14 residues. The chain's CDR3 is CASSAPQRTGELFF. CDR3 coding DNA: TGTGCCAGCAGCGCTCCCCAGCGCACCGGGGAGCTGTTTTTT.

This chain uses TRBV15 with TRBJ1-5; D remains ambiguous. The germline V and J ends were trimmed by 0 bases and 1 base, with 7 bases remaining between them. The CDR3 loop spans 15 amino acids. Germline V gene sequence: CDR1 LNHNV, CDR2 YYDKDF (reference sequence). The CDR3 DNA is TGTGCCACCAGCAGAGATGCGGAGAGCAATCAGCCCCAGCATTTT. Amino acids: CATSRDAESNQPQHF. Combining the CDR3 with reference TRBV15 and TRBJ1-5 gives the whole variable domain DAMVIQNPRYQVTQFGKPVTLSCSQTLNHNVMYWYQQKSSQAPKLLFHYYDKDFNNEADTPDNFQSRRPNTSFCFLDIRSPGLGDTAMYLCATSRDAESNQPQHFGDGTRLSIL.

This sequence joins TRBV20-1 and TRBJ1-4; D gene ambiguous. Germline lookup yields CDR1 DFQATT and CDR2 SNEGSKA (reference sequence). V lost 3 bases and J lost 8, with 16 bases in between. CDR3 length: 14 residues. DNA for the CDR3: TGCAGTGCTAGCTCCACCGGAAAGGACGAAAAACTGTTTTTT. Translation: CSASSTGKDEKLFF.

The rearrangement uses TRBV19 and TRBJ1-2, with 9 nucleotides matching TRBD1. Looked up from germline, CDR1 is LNHDA and CDR2 is SQIVND (reference sequence). Trimming removed 5 bases from V and 10 bases from J; junction bases left unmatched: 8. This CDR3 is built from 13 residues. The CDR3 DNA sequence: TGTGCCAGTAGTGAGGGACAGGGCAGCTCCTACACCTTC. Encoded protein: CASSEGQGSSYTF.

The chain combines TRBV7-9 with TRBJ2-2; D is unresolved. This CDR3 spans 14 amino acids. Trimming removed 4 bases from V and 1 base from J, with 7 bases in between. The V gene's germline CDR1 is SEHNR and CDR2 FQNEAQ (reference sequence). CDR3 bases: TGTGCCAGCAGCTCGGACGTGAACACCGGGGAGCTGTTTTTT. It yields the protein CASSSDVNTGELFF.

V is TRBV7-9 and J is TRBJ2-7, with 7 bases matching TRBD2. After removal of 2 bases from V and 0 bases from J, the junction contained 7 bases not matched to a gene. Germline V lookup: CDR1 SEHNR, CDR2 FQNEAQ (reference sequence). This CDR3 spans 16 amino acids. The CDR3 loop is CASSLSGAGVSYEQYF. Here the CDR3 DNA reads TGTGCCAGCAGCTTAAGTGGGGCGGGAGTCTCCTACGAGCAGTACTTC.

The J gene is TRBJ2-3, the V gene TRBV7-3, with D perhaps matching TRBD1 or TRBD2 (5 bases each). The CDR3 runs 14 residues. Germline CDR1 SGHTA, CDR2 FQGTGA. V shed 1 base and J shed 6 bases, with 11 bases lying between them. DNA of the CDR3: TGTGCCAGCAGCTTAAGGAGGACAACCGATACGCAGTATTTT. Residues: CASSLRRTTDTQYF.

This clonotype was recorded many times. The rearrangement joins TRBV7-9 to TRBJ1-2; no firm D call. Germline CDR1 and CDR2: SEHNR and FQNEAQ (reference sequence). Trimming removed 2 bases at V and 6 bases at J, with 10 bases between. This CDR3 comprises 13 residues. CDR3 sequence reads: CASSLSLDHGYTF. As DNA, the CDR3 is TGTGCCAGCAGCTTAAGTCTCGACCATGGCTACACCTTC.

The chain links TRBV19 to TRBJ2-7, with 7 nucleotides matching TRBD1. Per germline, CDR1 LNHDA and CDR2 SQIVND (reference sequence). The CDR3 runs to 13 residues. Germline trimming cut 8 bases from V and 6 bases from J; bases unmatched to any gene: 10. The CDR3 here is CASPGQKPFEQYF. The CDR3, as DNA: TGTGCCAGTCCGGGACAGAAACCTTTCGAGCAGTACTTC.

In this sample, this clonotype turned up a few times. The V call is TRBV7-2, the J call TRBJ2-7, with D uncertain. Per the germline V gene, CDR1 is SGHTA and CDR2 is FQGNSA. V lost 1 base to trimming and J lost 5 bases, with 12 bases between them. The CDR3 totals 14 residues. In DNA, the CDR3 is TGTGCCAGCAGCTTAGGATGGGGTTTCGACGAGCAGTACTTC. Amino acids: CASSLGWGFDEQYF.

This clonotype was seen at least ten times. The gene calls are TRBV7-2 and TRBJ1-2; D gene uncertain. The germline V and J ends were trimmed by 5 bases and 4 bases, with 14 bases remaining between them. Germline V gives CDR1 SGHTA, CDR2 FQGNSA. The CDR3 has 14 residues. DNA for the CDR3: TGTGCCAGCAGCCTCACCCAGGCTGCCTATGGCTACACCTTC. Translated, it gives CASSLTQAAYGYTF.

This chain uses TRBV9 with TRBJ2-5; 8 bases match TRBD1. V dropped 2 bases and J dropped 4; count of bases not matched to a gene: 4. The CDR3 length is 14 residues. Germline CDR1 is SGDLS and CDR2 is YYNGEE. The CDR3 region is CASSVAGTGETQYF. CDR3 nucleotides: TGTGCCAGCAGCGTTGCCGGGACAGGAGAGACCCAGTACTTC.

This clonotype was seen at least ten times. The chain carries TRBV10-2 and TRBJ2-5; possible D gene TRBD1, 5 bases. The germline V gene encodes CDR1 WSHSY and CDR2 SAAADI. The V and J ends lost 3 bases and 1 base respectively, with 15 bases between them. This CDR3 region has 16 residues. This chain's CDR3 is CASSDGAGRSQETQYF. The CDR3 coding sequence is TGCGCCAGCAGTGATGGGGCAGGGCGAAGCCAAGAGACCCAGTACTTC.

This clonotype was observed many times. The chain carries TRBV7-2 and TRBJ1-1; no firm D call. The CDR3 length is 13 residues. Trimming shortened V by 1 base and J by 4 bases, and 7 bases separated the two germline ends. CDR1 and CDR2 (germline): SGHTA, FQGNSA. CDR3 coding DNA: TGTGCCAGCAGCTTAGAGGCTCTCACTGAAGCTTTCTTT. It translates to CASSLEALTEAFF.

This chain links TRBV10-3 with TRBJ1-2; D call uncertain. This CDR3 has 13 amino acids. Germline CDR1 and CDR2: ENHRY and SYGVKD. V was shortened by 10 bases and J by 4 bases, with 16 bases between the two germline ends. CDR3 loop: CASSQVAAYGYTF. The CDR3 DNA reads as TGTGCCAGCTCTCAGGTAGCGGCCTATGGCTACACCTTC.

This clonotype appeared a single time. The chain employs TRBV20-1 and TRBJ1-4, with 9 positions matching TRBD1. CDR3 length: 14 residues. Germline lookup yields CDR1 DFQATT and CDR2 SNEGSKA (reference sequence). V lost 6 bases and J lost 7; bases outside the gene matches: 9. Here the CDR3 reads CSATTGDRVEKLFF. The CDR3 bases are TGCAGTGCAACAACAGGGGACAGGGTTGAAAAACTGTTTTTT.

A word on this clonotype: One end of the junction fails to match germline, which may point to a read error. This chain joins TRBV11-2 and TRBJ1-4; D remains ambiguous. Per germline, CDR1 SGHAT and CDR2 FQNNGV. The CDR3 runs to 12 residues. CDR3 region: CASRFRREKLFF. Written as DNA, the CDR3 is TGTGCCAGCCGCTTCCGACGGGAAAAACTGTTTTTT.

A remark on this clonotype: This may stem from a read error, because a much larger clone lies one nucleotide away. Since the CDR3 does not end with the conserved phenylalanine or tryptophan, this likely comes from a read error. This rearrangement joins TRBV29-1 to TRBJ2-7; no definite D call. This CDR3 region has 12 residues. Germline CDR1 is SQVTM and CDR2 is ANQGSEA. Trimming removed 2 bases from V and 2 bases from J, with 7 bases in between. CDR3 DNA sequence: TGCAGCGTTGAAAGTCAGGCCTACGAGCAGTACCTC. Its protein product is CSVESQAYEQYL.

This clonotype was counted ten times or more. The chain joins TRBV2 to TRBJ2-7; D unclear. V lost 1 base and J lost 2, with 9 bases in between. Germline-derived CDR1 and CDR2 are SNHLY and FYNNEI. This CDR3 comprises 14 residues. CDR3 nucleotides: TGTGCCAGCAGTGAAGGCCACCGGGCCTACGAGCAGTACTTC. The encoded protein is CASSEGHRAYEQYF.

The CDR3 is CSVDYRDGQYF. The CDR3, as DNA: TGCAGCGTAGATTACAGGGATGGGCAGTATTTT. The chain uses TRBV29-1 and TRBJ2-3; D is perhaps TRBD1 (6 bases). This CDR3 is built from 11 residues. Trimming pared 6 bases from V and 11 bases from J, leaving 15 bases between. Germline V gene sequence: CDR1 SQVTM, CDR2 ANQGSEA.